The entry below describes one TCR beta chain. Antigen: not known. CDR3 length equals 14 residues. Trimming took 1 base from V and 9 from J; bases not matched to a gene: 2. Germline V lookup: CDR1 SNHLY, CDR2 FYNNEI. The data belong to a study of T cells after yellow fever vaccination. General study results and limits: Reappearing after the booster were most of the clones from primary vaccination (less than 98% CD4, 75% to 90% CD8). Few clonotypes appeared in both CD4 and CD8 compartments.

TCRdb recomputed calls from the 5' RACE reads with MiXCR, one row per CDR3 protein. Of hundreds of thousands of distinct CDR3 sequences listed, 9% to 15% are singletons. The V call is TRBV2, the J call TRBJ2-1, with 11 bases matching TRBD2. The receptor was derived from a man aged 30 to 39 who received the YFV17D yellow fever vaccine. Sequencing used PBMCs, obtained on the day of the yellow fever booster vaccination. Here the CDR3 reads CASSEVLAGVEQFF. CDR3 coding DNA: TGTGCCAGCAGTGAAGTACTAGCGGGAGTTGAGCAGTTCTTC.